The 5 T cell receptor beta chains below were found in one sample sequenced in a study of cytomegalovirus exposure and HLA in healthy donors. Libraries were prepared by immunoSEQ multiplex PCR; TCRdb keeps only in-frame clonotypes and omits some of them. Of around 86,000 clones in the sample, about 94% were seen once. Sequencing was done on a sample of PBMCs. The receptor source for this set is a woman in her thirties in good health and CMV-seropositive.

This rearrangement joins TRBV5-6 to TRBJ1-4; D remains ambiguous. This CDR3 spans 15 amino acids. CDR1 is SGHDT and CDR2 is YYEEEE in the germline V gene. V was shortened by 4 bases and J by 5 bases, with 15 bases between the two germline ends. CDR3 nucleotides: TGTGCCAGCAGCCCAAACCTTCAGGCGAATGAAAAACTGTTTTTT. Residues: CASSPNLQANEKLFF.

The chain's CDR3 is CASSLSILAGKGYNEQFF. For the CDR3, the DNA is TGTGCCAGCAGCTTAAGTATACTAGCGGGTAAGGGCTACAATGAGCAGTTCTTC. The chain recombines TRBV11-3 with TRBJ2-1; 9 nucleotides match TRBD2. With 2 bases clipped from V and 3 bases from J, the junction kept 11 bases outside the gene matches. The CDR3 contains 18 residues. The germline gives CDR1 SGHNT, CDR2 YENEEA. The variable domain in full, completed from reference TRBV11-3 and TRBJ2-1, reads EAGVVQSPRYKIIEKKQPVAFWCNPISGHNTLYWYLQNLGQGPELLIRYENEEAVDDSQLPKDRFSAERLKGVDSTLKIQPAELGDSAVYLCASSLSILAGKGYNEQFFGPGTRLTVL.

This clone was seen just once. The chain's CDR3 is CASSSQTSGSSGANVLTF. CDR3 in DNA: TGTGCCAGCAGTTCGCAGACTAGCGGAAGCTCTGGGGCCAACGTCCTGACTTTC. V and J are TRBV7-2 and TRBJ2-6, with TRBD2 matching 9 bases. Trimming at V came to 6 bases and at J to 0 bases, leaving 9 bases not matched to a gene. The CDR3 has 18 amino acids. CDR1 and CDR2 (germline): SGHTA, FQGNSA. The full variable domain, with the rest looked up from reference TRBV7-2 and TRBJ2-6, is GAGVSQSPSNKVTEKGKDVELRCDPISGHTALYWYRQSLGQGLEFLIYFQGNSAPDKSGLPSDRFSAERTGGSVSTLTIQRTQQEDSAVYLCASSSQTSGSSGANVLTFGAGSRLTVL.

The chain carries TRBV6-1 and TRBJ2-1; 8 bases align to TRBD1. The CDR3 contains 15 residues. The V gene end was trimmed by 2 bases and the J gene end by 9 bases; junction bases not matched to a gene: 9. CDR1 and CDR2 from the germline V gene are MNHNS and SASEGT. The CDR3 loop is CASSEMMTGEGEQFF. The CDR3 bases are TGTGCCAGCAGTGAAATGATGACAGGGGAAGGTGAGCAGTTCTTC.

This sequence joins TRBV9 and TRBJ2-1; no definite D call. The CDR3 has 15 residues. The germline gives CDR1 SGDLS, CDR2 YYNGEE. V was cut by 0 bases and J by 0 bases, with 7 bases left in between. CDR3 in DNA: TGTGCCAGCAGCGTAGTTCCGAGCTCCTACAATGAGCAGTTCTTC. The encoded protein is CASSVVPSSYNEQFF.